This T cell receptor (beta chain) was recovered during a study of blood T cell repertoires in COVID-19. As for the study in general: The samples span acute and convalescent COVID-19 from the United States, Italy and Spain. In each case, the material was cDNA or gDNA derived from T cells, B-cell-depleted T cells, or PBMCs.

Under the authors' procedure: Estimated nucleated cell counts came from reference gene primer amplification. Sequencing used immunoSEQ multiplex PCR; TCRdb keeps in-frame clones, though not all of them. V and J calls and clone size are given by that table; D and trimming were obtained from the DNA. The sample includes 90,000 to 120,000 clones, 75% to 95% seen only once; the top ten take less than 1.5%. V was clipped by 6 bases and J by 4 bases; unmatched bases: 2. From germline, CDR1 is MDHEN and CDR2 SYDVKM. The CDR3 contains 12 residues. This chain connects TRBV28 to TRBJ1-1, with 7 nucleotides matching TRBD1. This sequence was found in a woman in her 30s with acute or convalescent COVID-19. Sequences were obtained from peripheral blood. This CDR3 reads CASSSGGTEAFF. The CDR3, as DNA: TGTGCCAGCAGCTCAGGGGGCACTGAAGCTTTCTTT.